This T cell receptor beta chain was recovered during a study of siplizumab effects on memory and regulatory T cells. Whole-study results and caveats: Memory cells seemed less diverse than naive T cells, which seemed major alloresponse contributors.

On this clone: Its target is unknown.

Per germline, CDR1 KGHSH and CDR2 LQKENI. Trimming removed 6 bases at V and 3 bases at J, with 19 bases between. This CDR3 region has 16 residues. Roughly 9.8 x 10^4 TCR templates were assayed per sample. This table comes from immunoSEQ multiplex PCR, and its TCRdb copy is limited to in-frame clones, with some not included. The repertoire includes 75,000 to 100,000 clones, about 93% of them detected once, and about 1.2% sits in the top ten. This clonotype was obtained from a human donor in good health. What was sequenced was non-Treg CD4+ T cells sorted from blood. This rearrangement joins TRBV18 to TRBJ2-3, with a possible D match to TRBD1 (7 bases). The CDR3 spells CASSPRGRGRTDTQYF. In DNA form, the CDR3 reads TGTGCCAGCTCGCCTCGTGGCAGGGGGAGGACAGATACGCAGTATTTT.